The present entry profiles one T cell receptor beta chain with its context. The data derive from a study of blood T cell repertoires in COVID-19. Study context: The study drew acute and convalescent COVID-19 samples from the United States, Italy and Spain.

The protocol was immunoSEQ multiplex PCR, while the TCRdb copy is restricted to in-frame clones and leaves out a portion. Among some 290,000 clones listed, about 90% were seen once. The germline V gene has CDR1 LNHDA and CDR2 SQIVND (reference sequence). This CDR3 region has 12 residues. Trimming removed 11 bases at V and 1 base at J, with 11 bases between. The chain couples TRBV19 to TRBJ1-1; maybe TRBD1 (6 bases). Material: peripheral blood. This TCR was sampled from a woman between 25 and 40 years old with COVID-19, enrolled during active disease. CDR3 amino acids: CASIGGNTEAFF. The CDR3 region has the DNA TGTGCCTCCATAGGGGGGAACACTGAAGCTTTCTTT.